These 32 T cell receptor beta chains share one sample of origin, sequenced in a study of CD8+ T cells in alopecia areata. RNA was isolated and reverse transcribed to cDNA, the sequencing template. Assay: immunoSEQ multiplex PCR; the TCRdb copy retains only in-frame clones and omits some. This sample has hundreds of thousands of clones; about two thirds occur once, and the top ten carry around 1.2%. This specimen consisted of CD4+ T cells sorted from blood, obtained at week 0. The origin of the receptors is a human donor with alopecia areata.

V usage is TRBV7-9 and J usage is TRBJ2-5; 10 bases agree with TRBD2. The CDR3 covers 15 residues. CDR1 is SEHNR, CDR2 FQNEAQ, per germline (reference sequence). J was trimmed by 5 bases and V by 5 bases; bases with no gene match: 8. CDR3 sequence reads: CASSPERGGRETQYF. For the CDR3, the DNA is TGTGCCAGCAGCCCTGAGCGGGGGGGCCGGGAGACCCAGTACTTC.

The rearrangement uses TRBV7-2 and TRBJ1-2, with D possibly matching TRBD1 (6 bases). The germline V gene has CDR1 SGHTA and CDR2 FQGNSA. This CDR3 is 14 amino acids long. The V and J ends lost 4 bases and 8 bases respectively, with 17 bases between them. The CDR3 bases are TGTGCCAGCAGCTCGCCAGACAGGTGGGGCGGCTACACCTTC. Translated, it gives CASSSPDRWGGYTF.

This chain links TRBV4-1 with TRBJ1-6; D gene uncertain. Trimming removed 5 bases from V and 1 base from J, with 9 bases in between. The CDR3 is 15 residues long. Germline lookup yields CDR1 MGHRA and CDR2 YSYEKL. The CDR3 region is CASSTVGSYNSPLHF. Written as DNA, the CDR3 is TGCGCCAGCAGCACGGTCGGGTCCTATAATTCACCCCTCCACTTT.

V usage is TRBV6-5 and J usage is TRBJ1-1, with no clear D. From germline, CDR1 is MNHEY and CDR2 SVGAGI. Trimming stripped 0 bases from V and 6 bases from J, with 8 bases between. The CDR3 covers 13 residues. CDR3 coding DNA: TGTGCCAGCAGTTACTCGGTTTTGGCTGAAGCTTTCTTT. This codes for CASSYSVLAEAFF.

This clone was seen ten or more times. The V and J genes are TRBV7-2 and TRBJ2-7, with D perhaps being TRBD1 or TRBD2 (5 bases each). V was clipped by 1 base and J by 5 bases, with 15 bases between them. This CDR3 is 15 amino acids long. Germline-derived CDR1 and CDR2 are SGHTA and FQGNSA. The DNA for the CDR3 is TGTGCCAGCAGCTTAGAAAACACTAGGGGCCACGAGCAGTACTTC. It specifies CASSLENTRGHEQYF.

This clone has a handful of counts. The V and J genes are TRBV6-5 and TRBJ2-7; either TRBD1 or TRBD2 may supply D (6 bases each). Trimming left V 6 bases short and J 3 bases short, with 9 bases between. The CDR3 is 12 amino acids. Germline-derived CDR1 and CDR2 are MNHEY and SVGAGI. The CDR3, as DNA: TGTGCCAGCAGAGGAGGGGGCTACGAGCAGTACTTC. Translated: CASRGGGYEQYF.

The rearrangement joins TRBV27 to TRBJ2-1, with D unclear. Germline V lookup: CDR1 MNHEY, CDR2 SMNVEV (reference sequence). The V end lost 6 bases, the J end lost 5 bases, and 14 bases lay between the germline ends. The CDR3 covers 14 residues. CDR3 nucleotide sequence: TGTGCCAGCAGACCCTCCGGAGACAACAATGAGCAGTTCTTC. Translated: CASRPSGDNNEQFF.

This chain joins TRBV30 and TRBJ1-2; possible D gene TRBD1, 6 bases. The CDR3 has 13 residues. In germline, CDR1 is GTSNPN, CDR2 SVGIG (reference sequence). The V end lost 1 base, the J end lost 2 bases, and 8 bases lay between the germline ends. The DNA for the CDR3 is TGTGCCTGGAGTGGGACAGCGAACTATGGCTACACCTTC. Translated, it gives CAWSGTANYGYTF.

The CDR3 DNA reads TGTGCCAGCAGCCCCCGAACAGGGAACACCGGGGAGCTGTTTTTT. It specifies CASSPRTGNTGELFF. The chain recombines TRBV11-1 with TRBJ2-2, with D possibly matching TRBD1 (5 bases). The V and J ends lost 5 bases and 1 base respectively, with 11 bases between them. Germline CDR1 and CDR2: SGHAT and FQDESV (reference sequence). The CDR3 has 15 amino acids.

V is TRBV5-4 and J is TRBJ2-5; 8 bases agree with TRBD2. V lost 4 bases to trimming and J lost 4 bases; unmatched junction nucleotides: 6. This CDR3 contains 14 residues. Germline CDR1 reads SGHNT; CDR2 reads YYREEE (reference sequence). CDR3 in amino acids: CASSPGLVAETQYF. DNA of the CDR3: TGTGCCAGCAGCCCGGGACTAGTGGCAGAGACCCAGTACTTC.

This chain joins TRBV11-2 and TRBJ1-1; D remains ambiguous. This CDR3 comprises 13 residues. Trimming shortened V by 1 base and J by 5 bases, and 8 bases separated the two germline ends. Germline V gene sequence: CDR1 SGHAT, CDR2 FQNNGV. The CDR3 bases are TGTGCCAGCAGCTTAGTGAGCGTGACTGAAGCTTTCTTT. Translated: CASSLVSVTEAFF. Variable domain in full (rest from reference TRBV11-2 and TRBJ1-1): EAGVAQSPRYKIIEKRQSVAFWCNPISGHATLYWYQQILGQGPKLLIQFQNNGVVDDSQLPKDRFSAERLKGVDSTLKIQPAKLEDSAVYLCASSLVSVTEAFFGQGTRLTVV.

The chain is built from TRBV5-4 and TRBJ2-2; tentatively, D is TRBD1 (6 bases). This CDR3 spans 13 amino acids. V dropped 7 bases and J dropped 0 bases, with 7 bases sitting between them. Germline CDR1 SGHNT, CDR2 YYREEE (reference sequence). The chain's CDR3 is CASGTTNTGELFF. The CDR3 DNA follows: TGTGCCAGCGGGACAACGAACACCGGGGAGCTGTTTTTT.

The CDR3 nucleotides are TGTGCCAGCAGCCAAACAGGGGGGGATAATTCACCCCTCCACTTT. Amino acids: CASSQTGGDNSPLHF. This rearrangement joins TRBV9 to TRBJ1-6, with 8 bases identical to TRBD1. V gave up 4 bases and J gave up 5 bases; unmatched junction bases: 5. The CDR3 runs to 15 residues. Germline CDR1 SGDLS, CDR2 YYNGEE.

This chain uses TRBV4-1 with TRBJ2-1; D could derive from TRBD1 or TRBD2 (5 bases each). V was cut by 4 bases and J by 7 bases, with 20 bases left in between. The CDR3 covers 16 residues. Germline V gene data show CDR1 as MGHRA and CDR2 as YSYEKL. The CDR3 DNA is TGCGCCAGCAGCCCGCTACTAACGAGGGGTGTTAATGAGCAGTTCTTC. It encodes CASSPLLTRGVNEQFF.

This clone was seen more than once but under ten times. The CDR3 is CASSVTGVSYEQYF. CDR3 DNA: TGTGCCAGCAGTGTTACAGGCGTCTCCTACGAGCAGTACTTC. This chain connects TRBV6-5 to TRBJ2-7; weak D call: TRBD1 (5 bases). Germline lookup yields CDR1 MNHEY and CDR2 SVGAGI. This CDR3 contains 14 residues. V lost 5 bases to trimming and J lost 0 bases, with 11 bases between them.

The CDR3 bases are TGTGCCAGCAGCACAGGGGCTGGAAACACCATATATTTT. It yields the protein CASSTGAGNTIYF. This chain uses TRBV5-6 with TRBJ1-3; 7 bases are shared with TRBD1. Per germline, CDR1 SGHDT and CDR2 YYEEEE. The V segment lost 4 bases and the J segment 2 bases; nucleotides outside the gene matches: 0. The CDR3 has 13 amino acids.

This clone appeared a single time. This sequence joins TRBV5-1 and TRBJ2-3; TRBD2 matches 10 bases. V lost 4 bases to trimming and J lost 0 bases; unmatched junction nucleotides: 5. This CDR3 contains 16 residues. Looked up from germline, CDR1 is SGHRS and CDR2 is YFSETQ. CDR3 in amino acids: CASSAGTSASTDTQYF. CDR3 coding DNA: TGCGCCAGCAGCGCGGGGACTAGCGCAAGCACAGATACGCAGTATTTT.

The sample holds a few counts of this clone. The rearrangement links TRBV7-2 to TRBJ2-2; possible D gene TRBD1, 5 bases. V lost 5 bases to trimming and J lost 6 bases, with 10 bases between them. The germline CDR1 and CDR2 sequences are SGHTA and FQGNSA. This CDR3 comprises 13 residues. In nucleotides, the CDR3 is TGTGCCAGCAGCCGCAGGGTGGCCGGGGAGCTGTTTTTT. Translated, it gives CASSRRVAGELFF.

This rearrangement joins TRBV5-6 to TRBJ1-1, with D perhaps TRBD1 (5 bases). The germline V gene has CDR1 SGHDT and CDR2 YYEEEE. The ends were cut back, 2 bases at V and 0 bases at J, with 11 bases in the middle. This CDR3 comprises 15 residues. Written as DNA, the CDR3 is TGTGCCAGCAGCTTTGGGGCGACAATGAACACTGAAGCTTTCTTT. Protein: CASSFGATMNTEAFF.

The CDR3 DNA follows: TGTGCCACCAGGACTAGCGGGTACAATGAGCAGTTCTTC. It codes for CATRTSGYNEQFF. The rearrangement uses TRBV6-6 and TRBJ2-1; 11 positions match TRBD2. CDR3 length: 13 amino acids. Germline CDR1 reads MNHNY; CDR2 reads SVGAGI (reference sequence). The junction had 3 bases not matched to a gene; V was cut back by 10 bases and J by 4 bases.

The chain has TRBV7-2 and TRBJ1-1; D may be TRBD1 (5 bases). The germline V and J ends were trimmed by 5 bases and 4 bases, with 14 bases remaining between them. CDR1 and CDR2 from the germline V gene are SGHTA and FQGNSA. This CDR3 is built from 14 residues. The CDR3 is CASSPPAGITEAFF. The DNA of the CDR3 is TGTGCCAGCAGCCCCCCGGCAGGGATCACTGAAGCTTTCTTT.

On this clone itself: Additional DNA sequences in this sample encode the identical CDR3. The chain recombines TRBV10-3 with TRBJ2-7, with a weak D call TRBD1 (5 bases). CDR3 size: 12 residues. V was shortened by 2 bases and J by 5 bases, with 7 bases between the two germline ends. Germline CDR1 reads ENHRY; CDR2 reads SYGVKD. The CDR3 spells CAISETGNEQYF. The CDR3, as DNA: TGTGCCATCAGTGAGACAGGTAACGAGCAGTACTTC.

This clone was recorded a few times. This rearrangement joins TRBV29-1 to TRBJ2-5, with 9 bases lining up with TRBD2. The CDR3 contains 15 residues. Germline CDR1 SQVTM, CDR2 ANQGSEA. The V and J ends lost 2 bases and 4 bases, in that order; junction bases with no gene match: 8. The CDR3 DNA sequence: TGCAGCGTTGAACCTCGGCGGGGGGGCGGAGAGACCCAGTACTTC. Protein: CSVEPRRGGGETQYF.

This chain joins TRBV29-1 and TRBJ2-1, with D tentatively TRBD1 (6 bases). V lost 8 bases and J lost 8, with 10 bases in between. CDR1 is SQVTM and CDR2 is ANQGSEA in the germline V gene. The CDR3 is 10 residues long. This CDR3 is CSTWTDEQFF. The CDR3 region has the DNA TGCAGCACCTGGACAGATGAGCAGTTCTTC.

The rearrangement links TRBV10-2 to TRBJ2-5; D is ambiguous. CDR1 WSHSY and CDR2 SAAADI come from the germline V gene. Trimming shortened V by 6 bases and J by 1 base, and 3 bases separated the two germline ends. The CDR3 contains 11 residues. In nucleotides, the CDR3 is TGCGCCAGCAGCCCCCAAGAGACCCAGTACTTC. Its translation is CASSPQETQYF.

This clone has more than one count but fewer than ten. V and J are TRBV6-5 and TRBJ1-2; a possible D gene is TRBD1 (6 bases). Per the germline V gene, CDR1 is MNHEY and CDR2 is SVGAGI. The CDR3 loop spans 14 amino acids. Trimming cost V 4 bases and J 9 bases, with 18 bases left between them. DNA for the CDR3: TGTGCCAGCAGTTCCCCGATCCTACAGGGTAGCTACACCTTC. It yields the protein CASSSPILQGSYTF.

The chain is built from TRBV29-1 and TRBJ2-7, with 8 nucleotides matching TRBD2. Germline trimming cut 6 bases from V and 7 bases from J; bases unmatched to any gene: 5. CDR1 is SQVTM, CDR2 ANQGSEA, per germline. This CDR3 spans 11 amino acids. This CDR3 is CSVVTGGEQYF. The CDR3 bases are TGCAGCGTGGTCACGGGAGGGGAGCAGTACTTC.

In DNA, the CDR3 is TGCGCCAGCAGACCAGAAGGGACTAGCGGGGGCCGATCTAGCACAGATACGCAGTATTTT. It is translated as CASRPEGTSGGRSSTDTQYF. The chain recombines TRBV4-1 with TRBJ2-3; 14 nucleotides line up with TRBD2. The V gene end was trimmed by 6 bases and the J gene end by 0 bases; junction bases not matched to a gene: 14. This CDR3 has 20 amino acids. The germline V gene has CDR1 MGHRA and CDR2 YSYEKL.

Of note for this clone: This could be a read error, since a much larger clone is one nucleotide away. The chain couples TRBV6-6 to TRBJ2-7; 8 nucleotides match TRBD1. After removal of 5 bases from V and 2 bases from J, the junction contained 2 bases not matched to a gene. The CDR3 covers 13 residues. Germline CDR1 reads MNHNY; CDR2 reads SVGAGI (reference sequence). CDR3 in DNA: TGTGCCAGCAGTAGGACAGGGCCCTACGAGCAGTACTTC. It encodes CASSRTGPYEQYF.

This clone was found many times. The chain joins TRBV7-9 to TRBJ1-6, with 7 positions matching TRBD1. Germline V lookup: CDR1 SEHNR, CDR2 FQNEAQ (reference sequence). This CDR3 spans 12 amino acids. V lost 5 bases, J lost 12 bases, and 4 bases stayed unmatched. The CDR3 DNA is TGTGCCAGCAGCGGACAGGTCGGACCCCTCCACTTT. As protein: CASSGQVGPLHF.

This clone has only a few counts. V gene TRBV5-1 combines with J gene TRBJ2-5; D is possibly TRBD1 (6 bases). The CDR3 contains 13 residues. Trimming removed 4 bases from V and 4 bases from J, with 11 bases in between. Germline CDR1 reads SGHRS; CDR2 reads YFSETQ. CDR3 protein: CASSPGTTETQYF. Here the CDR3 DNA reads TGCGCCAGCAGCCCGGGGACAACAGAGACCCAGTACTTC.

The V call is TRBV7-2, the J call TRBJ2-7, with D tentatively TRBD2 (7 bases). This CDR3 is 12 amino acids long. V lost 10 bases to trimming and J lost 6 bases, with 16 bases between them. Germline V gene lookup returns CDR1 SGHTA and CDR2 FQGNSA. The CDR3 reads CATQEGGGEQYF. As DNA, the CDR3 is TGTGCCACCCAGGAGGGAGGGGGCGAGCAGTACTTC. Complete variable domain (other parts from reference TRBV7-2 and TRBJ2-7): GAGVSQSPSNKVTEKGKDVELRCDPISGHTALYWYRQSLGQGLEFLIYFQGNSAPDKSGLPSDRFSAERTGGSVSTLTIQRTQQEDSAVYLCATQEGGGEQYFGPGTRLTVT.